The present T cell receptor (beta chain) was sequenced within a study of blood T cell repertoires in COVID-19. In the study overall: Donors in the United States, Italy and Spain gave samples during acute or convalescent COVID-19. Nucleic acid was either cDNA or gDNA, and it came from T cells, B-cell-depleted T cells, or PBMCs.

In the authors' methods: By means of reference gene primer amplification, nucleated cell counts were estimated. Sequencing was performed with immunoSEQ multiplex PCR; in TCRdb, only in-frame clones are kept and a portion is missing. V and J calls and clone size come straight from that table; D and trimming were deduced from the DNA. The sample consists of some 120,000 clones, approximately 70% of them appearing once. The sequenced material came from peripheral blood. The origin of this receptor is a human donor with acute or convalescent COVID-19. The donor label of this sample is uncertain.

The CDR3 sequence: CASSLAAGAGIGTGELFF. In nucleotides, the CDR3 is TGTGCCAGCAGCTTAGCGGCGGGAGCTGGGATCGGCACCGGGGAGCTGTTTTTT. The chain recombines TRBV11-2 with TRBJ2-2, with 7 bases identical to TRBD2. Germline CDR1 and CDR2: SGHAT and FQNNGV. The CDR3 is made up of 18 amino acids. The V and J ends lost 1 base and 4 bases, in that order; junction bases with no gene match: 12.